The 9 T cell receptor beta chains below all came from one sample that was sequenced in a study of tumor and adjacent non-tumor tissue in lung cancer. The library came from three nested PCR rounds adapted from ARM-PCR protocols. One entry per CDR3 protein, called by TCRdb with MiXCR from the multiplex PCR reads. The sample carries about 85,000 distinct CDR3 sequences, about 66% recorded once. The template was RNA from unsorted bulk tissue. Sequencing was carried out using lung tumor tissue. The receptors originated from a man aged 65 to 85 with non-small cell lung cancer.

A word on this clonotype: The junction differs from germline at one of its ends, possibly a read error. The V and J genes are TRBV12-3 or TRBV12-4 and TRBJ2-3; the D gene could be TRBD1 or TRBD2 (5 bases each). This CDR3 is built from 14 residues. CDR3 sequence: CGSSPGLAGNTQYF. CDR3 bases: TGTGGCAGCAGTCCGGGATTAGCAGGGAATACGCAGTATTTT.

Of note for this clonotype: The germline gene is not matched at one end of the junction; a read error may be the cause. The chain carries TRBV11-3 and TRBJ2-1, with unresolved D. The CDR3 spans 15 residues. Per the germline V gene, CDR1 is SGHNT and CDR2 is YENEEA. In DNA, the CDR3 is TGTGCCAGCAACTTAGGTTCCAGCTCCTACAATGAGCAGTTCTTC. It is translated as CASNLGSSSYNEQFF.

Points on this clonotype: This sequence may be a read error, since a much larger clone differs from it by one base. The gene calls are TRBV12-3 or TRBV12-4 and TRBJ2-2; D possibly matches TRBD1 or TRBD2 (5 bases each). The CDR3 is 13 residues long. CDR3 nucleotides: TGTGCCAACAGTTTGGGGGTAACCGGGGAGCTGTTTTTT. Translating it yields CANSLGVTGELFF.

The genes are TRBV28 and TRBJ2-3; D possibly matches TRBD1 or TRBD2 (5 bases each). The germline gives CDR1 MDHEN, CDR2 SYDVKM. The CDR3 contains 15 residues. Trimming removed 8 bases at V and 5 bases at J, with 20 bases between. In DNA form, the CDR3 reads TGTGCCAGCCTGGGGGAGACAAGATTCAGAGATACGCAGTATTTT. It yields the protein CASLGETRFRDTQYF. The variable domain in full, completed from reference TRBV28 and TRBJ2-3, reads DVKVTQSSRYLVKRTGEKVFLECVQDMDHENMFWYRQDPGLGLRLIYFSYDVKMKEKGDIPEGYSVSREKKERFSLILESASTNQTSMYLCASLGETRFRDTQYFGPGTRLTVL.

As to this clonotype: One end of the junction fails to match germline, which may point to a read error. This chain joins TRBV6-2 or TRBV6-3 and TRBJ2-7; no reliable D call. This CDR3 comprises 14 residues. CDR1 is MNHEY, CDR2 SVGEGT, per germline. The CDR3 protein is CAGSSPHLTYEQYF. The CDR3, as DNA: TGTGCCGGCAGCTCCCCGCACCTTACCTACGAGCAGTACTTC.

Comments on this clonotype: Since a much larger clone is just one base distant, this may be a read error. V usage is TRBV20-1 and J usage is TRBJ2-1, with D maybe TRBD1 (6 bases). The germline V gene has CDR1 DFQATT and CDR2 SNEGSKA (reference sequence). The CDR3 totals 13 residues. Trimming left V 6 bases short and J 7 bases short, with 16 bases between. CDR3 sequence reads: CSARLTGKNEQFF. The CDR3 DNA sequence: TGCAGTGCCCGATTAACAGGGAAGAATGAGCAGTTCTTC.

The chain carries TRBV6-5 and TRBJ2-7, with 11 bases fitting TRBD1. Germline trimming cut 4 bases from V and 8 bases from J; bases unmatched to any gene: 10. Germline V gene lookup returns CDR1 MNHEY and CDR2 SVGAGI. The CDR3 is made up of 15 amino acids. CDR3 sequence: CASSFAWTGGHKQYF. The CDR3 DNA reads TGTGCCAGCAGTTTCGCCTGGACAGGGGGCCACAAGCAGTACTTC.

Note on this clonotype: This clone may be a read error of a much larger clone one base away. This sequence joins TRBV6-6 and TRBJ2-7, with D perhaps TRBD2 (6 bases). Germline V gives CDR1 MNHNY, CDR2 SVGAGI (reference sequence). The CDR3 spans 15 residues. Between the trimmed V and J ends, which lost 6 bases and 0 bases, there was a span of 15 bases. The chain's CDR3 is CASRAISGRSYEQYF. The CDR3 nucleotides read TGTGCCAGCAGGGCCATTAGCGGCCGCTCCTACGAGCAGTACTTC.

CDR3 region: CASSSYSWGQETQYF. In DNA, the CDR3 is TGTGCCAGCAGTTCATACAGTTGGGGCCAAGAGACCCAGTACTTC. This chain uses TRBV28 with TRBJ2-5; D uncertain. Germline V gene lookup returns CDR1 MDHEN and CDR2 SYDVKM. The germline V and J ends were trimmed by 4 bases and 1 base, with 13 bases remaining between them. The CDR3 loop spans 15 amino acids.